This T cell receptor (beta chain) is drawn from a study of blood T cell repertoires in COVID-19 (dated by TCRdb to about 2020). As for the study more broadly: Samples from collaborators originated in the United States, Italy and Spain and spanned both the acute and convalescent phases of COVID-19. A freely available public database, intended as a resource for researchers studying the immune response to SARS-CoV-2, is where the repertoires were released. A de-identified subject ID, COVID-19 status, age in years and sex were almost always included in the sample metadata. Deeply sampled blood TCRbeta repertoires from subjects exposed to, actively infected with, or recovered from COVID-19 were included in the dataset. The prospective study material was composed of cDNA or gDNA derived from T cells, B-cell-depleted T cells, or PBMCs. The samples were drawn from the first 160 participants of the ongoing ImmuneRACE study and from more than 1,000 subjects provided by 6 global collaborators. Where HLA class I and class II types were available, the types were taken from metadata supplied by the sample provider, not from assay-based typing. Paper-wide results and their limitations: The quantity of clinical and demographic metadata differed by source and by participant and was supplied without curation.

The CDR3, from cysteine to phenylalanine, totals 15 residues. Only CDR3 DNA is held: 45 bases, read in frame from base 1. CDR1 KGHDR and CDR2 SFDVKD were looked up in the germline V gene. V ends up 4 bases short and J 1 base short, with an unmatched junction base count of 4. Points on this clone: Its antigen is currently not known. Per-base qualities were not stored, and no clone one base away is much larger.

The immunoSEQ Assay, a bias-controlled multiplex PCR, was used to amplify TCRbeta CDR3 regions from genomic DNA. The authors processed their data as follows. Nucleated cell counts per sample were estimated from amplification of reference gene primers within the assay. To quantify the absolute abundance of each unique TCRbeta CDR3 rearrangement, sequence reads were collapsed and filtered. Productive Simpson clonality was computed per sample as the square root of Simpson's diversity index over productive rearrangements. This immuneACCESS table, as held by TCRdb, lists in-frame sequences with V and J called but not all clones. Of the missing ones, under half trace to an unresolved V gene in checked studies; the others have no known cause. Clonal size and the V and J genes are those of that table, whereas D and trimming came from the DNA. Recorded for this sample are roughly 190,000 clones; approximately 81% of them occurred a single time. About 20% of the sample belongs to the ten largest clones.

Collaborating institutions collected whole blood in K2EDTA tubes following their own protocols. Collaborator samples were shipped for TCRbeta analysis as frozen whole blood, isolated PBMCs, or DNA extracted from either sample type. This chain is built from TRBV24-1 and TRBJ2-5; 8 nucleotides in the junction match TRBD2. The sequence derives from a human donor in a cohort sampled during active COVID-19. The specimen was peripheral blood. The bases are TGTGCCACCAGTGACCTTGCGGGGGGCCAAGAGACCCAGTACTTC. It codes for CATSDLAGGQETQYF.